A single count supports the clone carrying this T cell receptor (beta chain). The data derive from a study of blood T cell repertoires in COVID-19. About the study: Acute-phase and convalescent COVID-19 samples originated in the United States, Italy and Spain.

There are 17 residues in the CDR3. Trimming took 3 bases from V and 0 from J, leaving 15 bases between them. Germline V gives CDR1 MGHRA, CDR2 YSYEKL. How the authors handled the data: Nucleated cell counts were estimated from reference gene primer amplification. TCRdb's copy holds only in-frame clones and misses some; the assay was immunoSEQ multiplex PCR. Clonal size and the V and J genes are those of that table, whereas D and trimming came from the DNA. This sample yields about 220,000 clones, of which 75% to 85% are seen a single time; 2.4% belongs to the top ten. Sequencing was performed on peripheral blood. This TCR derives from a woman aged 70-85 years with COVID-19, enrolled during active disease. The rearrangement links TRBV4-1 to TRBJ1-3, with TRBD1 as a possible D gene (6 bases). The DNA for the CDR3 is TGCGCCAGCAGCCAGAGGACAGCGTTAAGCTCTGGAAACACCATATATTTT. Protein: CASSQRTALSSGNTIYF.